This T cell receptor (beta chain) was recorded in a study of glioma-infiltrating T cells after dendritic cell vaccination listed by TCRdb under 2016. In terms of the full investigation: The cohort included 15 or so glioblastoma patients drawn from Phase I and II dendritic cell vaccination trials, of whom 9 were newly diagnosed and 6 had recurrent disease. The vaccine consisted of monocyte-derived dendritic cells cultured less than eight days with IL-4 and GM-CSF, then pulsed overnight with autologous tumor lysate. Each patient was given three intradermal dendritic cell vaccine injections, spaced two weeks apart, in the arm below the axilla. Between about 2002 and 2013, the patients were given dendritic cell vaccination pulsed with autologous tumor lysate. Survival after dendritic cell vaccination was correlated with TCR sequencing metrics, including TIL content and tumor-blood repertoire overlap. Tumor-infiltrating lymphocyte content was quantified and tumor and blood repertoires were compared in dendritic cell-vaccinated glioblastoma patients by deep sequencing of TCR beta CDR3 regions.

Paper-wide results and their limitations: Longer time to progression and overall survival after dendritic cell vaccination were predicted by higher estimated pretreatment TIL content. The three-group TCR overlap response model was characterized as speculative, and prospective validation of the model was stated to be required. No direct relationship between TCR clonality and survival was found, suggesting that a diverse polyclonal response may matter. The cohort was small and heterogeneous, few patients had complete blood and tumor sets, and even fewer had initial-recurrent tumor pairs.

The CDR3 starts with the cysteine, ends with the phenylalanine, and has 14 residues. Of the read, only the CDR3 DNA is kept; its 42 bases are in frame from base 1. V drops 6 bases and J drops 6 bases, leaving 14 bases in between. The germline V gene gives CDR1 as MNHEY and CDR2 as SVGAGI. About this clone itself: Which antigen it targets is not known. No much larger clone exists at a distance of one base, and base qualities are not known.

Patients were selected for having adequate residual fresh-frozen tumor tissue and more than two years of available survival data. Molecular status otherwise varied across the glioblastoma patients, but none of them carried an isocitrate dehydrogenase mutation. PBMC were collected before vaccination, two weeks after the third vaccination, and at tumor progression if tumor progression occurred. Genomic DNA was extracted with the Qiagen DNeasy Blood extraction Kit. Using the immunoSEQ assay, TCRB CDR3 regions were amplified from around 2 micrograms of genomic DNA, or from all available DNA when less than that was on hand. For multiplex PCR, 60 forward primers for TCR V beta segments and 13 reverse primers for J beta segments were used. To estimate reads per starting template, synthetic control templates were spiked into each sample at limiting dilution. The Illumina HiSeq System generated 87 bp sequencing reads. Per the authors' processing: PCR and sequencing errors were removed by merging closely related sequences with a nearest neighbor algorithm. TCR overlap was defined as the percentage of unique tumor TCR beta sequences that were also found in the peripheral blood of the same patient. Here the immuneACCESS table is served through TCRdb, limited to in-frame sequences with V and J called. Missing clones are a known gap in these copies; in checked studies unresolved V genes cover under half, and the rest lacks a known reason. V, J and clone size are taken as reported in that table, and D and trimming were inferred from the DNA itself. This sample gives about 92,000 clones in total; 80% to 90% of them show up just once. The ten largest clones add up to about 15% of the sample.

The material sequenced was blood, taken before dendritic cell vaccination. The TCR sequence derives from a human donor with glioblastoma. The chain links TRBV6-5 with TRBJ2-2; a weak D assignment points to TRBD1 (6 bases agree). In nucleotides, the sequence is TGTGCCAGCAGCTCTAACCAGGGGCCCGGGGAGCTGTTTTTT. Its translation is CASSSNQGPGELFF.